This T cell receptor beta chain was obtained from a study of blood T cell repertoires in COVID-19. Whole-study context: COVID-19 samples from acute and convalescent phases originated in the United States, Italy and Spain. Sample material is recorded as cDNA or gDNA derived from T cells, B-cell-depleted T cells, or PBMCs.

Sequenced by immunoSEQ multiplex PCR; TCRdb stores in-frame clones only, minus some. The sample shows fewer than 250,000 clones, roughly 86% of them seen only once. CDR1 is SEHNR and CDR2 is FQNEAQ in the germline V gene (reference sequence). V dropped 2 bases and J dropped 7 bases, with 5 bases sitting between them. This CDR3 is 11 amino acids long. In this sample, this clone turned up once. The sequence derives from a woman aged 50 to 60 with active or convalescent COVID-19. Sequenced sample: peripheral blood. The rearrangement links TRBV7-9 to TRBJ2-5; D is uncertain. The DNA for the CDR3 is TGTGCCAGCAGCTTATCCGGGACCCAGTACTTC. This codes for CASSLSGTQYF.